Presented here are 29 T cell receptor beta chains from one specimen sequenced in a study of shared clonotypes between healthy human individuals. Clones were sequenced by immunoSEQ multiplex PCR, and TCRdb holds only the in-frame ones, with some missing. The table includes approximately 440,000 clones, roughly 80% detected once. Material: PBMCs. Receptors were obtained from a woman aged 35 to 49 in good health. Some clones in this sample may be carry-over from other donors' samples.

The J gene is TRBJ1-4, the V gene TRBV7-8; maybe TRBD1 (5 bases). V lost 5 bases, J lost 0 bases, and 10 bases lay in between. Germline V gene sequence: CDR1 SGHVS, CDR2 FQNEAQ. This CDR3 comprises 15 residues. The CDR3 region is CASSPTTATNEKLFF. The DNA of the CDR3 is TGTGCCAGCAGCCCAACGACAGCAACTAATGAAAAACTGTTTTTT.

This rearrangement joins TRBV5-6 to TRBJ1-1; possible D gene TRBD1, 6 bases. Per the germline V gene, CDR1 is SGHDT and CDR2 is YYEEEE. Between the trimmed V and J ends, which lost 2 bases and 0 bases, there was a span of 14 bases. CDR3 length: 16 residues. CDR3 bases: TGTGCCAGCAGCTTCCTACAGGGATTCATGAACACTGAAGCTTTCTTT. Translation: CASSFLQGFMNTEAFF. Looking up the rest from reference TRBV5-6 and TRBJ1-1 gives the full variable domain: DAGVTQSPTHLIKTRGQQVTLRCSPKSGHDTVSWYQQALGQGPQFIFQYYEEEERQRGNFPDRFSGHQFPNYSSELNVNALLLGDSALYLCASSFLQGFMNTEAFFGQGTRLTVV.

The chain couples TRBV7-2 to TRBJ2-7; 7 bases are a match to TRBD1. The CDR3 is 14 residues long. Germline CDR1 is SGHTA and CDR2 is FQGNSA. V shed 5 bases, J shed 2 bases, and the junction held 6 bases outside the gene matches. DNA of the CDR3: TGTGCCAGCAGCCCCTCGACAGGGCCCTACGAGCAGTACTTC. Its translation: CASSPSTGPYEQYF.

V is TRBV5-4 and J is TRBJ2-5; possible D gene TRBD1, 6 bases. This CDR3 region has 14 residues. Germline V gives CDR1 SGHNT, CDR2 YYREEE (reference sequence). Trimming cost V 4 bases and J 0 bases, with 10 bases left between them. CDR3: CASSPRGYQETQYF. The CDR3 DNA sequence: TGTGCCAGCAGCCCCAGGGGCTACCAAGAGACCCAGTACTTC.

The chain combines TRBV10-2 with TRBJ2-1, with 8 bases identical to TRBD1. Germline CDR1 WSHSY, CDR2 SAAADI. J was trimmed by 6 bases and V by 5 bases; bases with no gene match: 6. This CDR3 has 14 amino acids. The CDR3 DNA reads as TGCGCCAGCAGTTCCTGGACAGGGAGCAATGAGCAGTTCTTC. It specifies CASSSWTGSNEQFF.

This chain links TRBV18 with TRBJ1-1; 7 bases map to TRBD1. Germline-derived CDR1 and CDR2 are KGHSH and LQKENI. Trimming removed 4 bases from V and 1 base from J; junction bases left unmatched: 6. This CDR3 spans 15 amino acids. CDR3 in amino acids: CASSLGTAQNTEAFF. As DNA, the CDR3 is TGTGCCAGCTCACTGGGGACAGCGCAGAACACTGAAGCTTTCTTT.

The chain carries TRBV5-4 and TRBJ2-3; tentatively, D is TRBD1 (6 bases). The length of the CDR3 is 16 residues. The germline V and J ends were trimmed by 0 bases and 0 bases, with 11 bases remaining between them. The germline V gene encodes CDR1 SGHNT and CDR2 YYREEE (reference sequence). This CDR3 reads CASSLGQDPSTDTQYF. CDR3 bases: TGTGCCAGCAGCTTGGGACAGGATCCTAGCACAGATACGCAGTATTTT.

Comments on this clone: A read error is likely here: a far larger clone is one base away. The identical CDR3 is also encoded by other nucleotide sequences in the sample. This rearrangement joins TRBV11-2 to TRBJ2-7; no clear D. Germline lookup yields CDR1 SGHAT and CDR2 FQNNGV. The CDR3 is 12 amino acids. V shed 1 base and J shed 4 bases, with 5 bases lying between them. The CDR3 sequence is CASSLVGYEQYF. DNA for the CDR3: TGTGCCAGCAGCTTAGTCGGTTACGAGCAGTACTTC.

This clone was counted between two and nine times. This chain links TRBV30 with TRBJ1-4; 7 bases are shared with TRBD1. This CDR3 contains 14 residues. From germline, CDR1 is GTSNPN and CDR2 SVGIG (reference sequence). J lost 10 bases, V lost 2 bases, and 10 bases had no gene match. DNA of the CDR3: TGTGCCTGGAGTCCGGCAGGGGGTATCGGAAAACTGTTTTTT. Its protein product is CAWSPAGGIGKLFF.

Turning to this clone: This sequence may be a read error, since a much larger clone differs from it by one base. DNA for the CDR3: TGTGCCTTTGGGGGGTTCGAGAAGTACTTC. Its protein is CAFGGFEKYF. The rearrangement joins TRBV30 to TRBJ2-7; tentative D call: TRBD2 (6 bases). The V gene's germline CDR1 is GTSNPN and CDR2 SVGIG (reference sequence). The CDR3 extends over 10 amino acids.

The gene calls are TRBV5-1 and TRBJ2-6; D is unclear. The CDR3 consists of 16 residues. V lost 4 bases and J lost 0, with 11 bases in between. Per germline, CDR1 SGHRS and CDR2 YFSETQ. The CDR3 is CASSATPGSGANVLTF. In DNA, the CDR3 is TGCGCCAGCAGCGCGACCCCCGGCTCTGGGGCCAACGTCCTGACTTTC.

J is TRBJ2-1 and V is TRBV4-1; 14 nucleotides match TRBD2. The V and J ends lost 0 bases and 7 bases, in that order; junction bases with no gene match: 17. Germline-derived CDR1 and CDR2 are MGHRA and YSYEKL. The CDR3 extends over 21 amino acids. The CDR3 is CASSQDPPGRGLAGERNEQFF. CDR3 nucleotide sequence: TGCGCCAGCAGCCAAGATCCACCCGGGCGGGGACTAGCGGGAGAGAGGAATGAGCAGTTCTTC.

There are a few counts of this clone. The chain carries TRBV5-6 and TRBJ2-6; D is unclear. CDR3 size: 15 residues. Trimming pared 0 bases from V and 4 bases from J, leaving 8 bases between. Germline CDR1 SGHDT, CDR2 YYEEEE. CDR3 coding DNA: TGTGCCAGCAGCTTGGGTATTGGGGGGGCCAACGTCCTGACTTTC. Protein: CASSLGIGGANVLTF.

This sequence joins TRBV19 and TRBJ2-5; a possible D gene is TRBD1 (5 bases). V was cut by 3 bases and J by 1 base, with 12 bases left in between. Germline V gene sequence: CDR1 LNHDA, CDR2 SQIVND (reference sequence). CDR3 length: 15 residues. Written as DNA, the CDR3 is TGTGCCAGTAGTATGGTACAGGTCGGCCAAGAGACCCAGTACTTC. Amino acids: CASSMVQVGQETQYF.

With respect to this clone: It is likely a read error: a sequence one base away is far more abundant. V and J are TRBV29-1 and TRBJ2-5, with 8 bases lining up with TRBD2. This CDR3 is built from 14 residues. Germline V lookup: CDR1 SQVTM, CDR2 ANQGSEA. The CDR3 reads CGVELGRGQETQYF. The DNA of the CDR3 is TGCGGCGTTGAACTCGGGAGGGGTCAAGAGACCCAGTACTTC. The whole variable domain, filled in from reference TRBV29-1 and TRBJ2-5, reads SAVISQKPSRDICQRGTSLTIQCQVDSQVTMMFWYRQQPGQSLTLIATANQGSEATYESGFVIDKFPISRPNLTFSTLTVSNMSPEDSSIYLCGVELGRGQETQYFGPGTRLLVL.

The gene calls are TRBV14 and TRBJ2-2; the match to TRBD1 covers 7 bases. Germline CDR1 and CDR2: SGHDN and FVKESK. The junction had 3 bases not matched to a gene; V was cut back by 4 bases and J by 1 base. The CDR3 runs 15 residues. CDR3 region: CASSLRTGNTGELFF. CDR3 nucleotides: TGTGCCAGCAGCCTGAGGACAGGGAACACCGGGGAGCTGTTTTTT.

A word on this clone: A far larger clone is one base from this, pointing to a likely read error. This rearrangement joins TRBV29-1 to TRBJ1-1; D ambiguous. Germline V gene sequence: CDR1 SQVTM, CDR2 ANQGSEA. The CDR3 runs to 15 residues. DNA of the CDR3: TGCGGCGTTGAAGATCATGGGCTGGGGAACACTGAAGCTTTCTTT. It translates to CGVEDHGLGNTEAFF. Using reference TRBV29-1 and TRBJ1-1 for the parts outside the CDR3, the full variable domain is SAVISQKPSRDICQRGTSLTIQCQVDSQVTMMFWYRQQPGQSLTLIATANQGSEATYESGFVIDKFPISRPNLTFSTLTVSNMSPEDSSIYLCGVEDHGLGNTEAFFGQGTRLTVV.

The chain combines TRBV5-1 with TRBJ1-2; D call uncertain. Germline V gene sequence: CDR1 SGHRS, CDR2 YFSETQ. Trimming stripped 2 bases from V and 4 bases from J, with 12 bases between. This CDR3 has 14 residues. Here the CDR3 DNA reads TGCGCCAGCAGCTTATTCCCAGGCGGCTATGGCTACACCTTC. Amino acids: CASSLFPGGYGYTF.

This clone was detected once. It may be a read error: a sequence one base away is much more abundant. V gene TRBV7-3 combines with J gene TRBJ1-2, with 9 bases matching TRBD1. V dropped 7 bases and J dropped 8; count of bases not matched to a gene: 8. In germline, CDR1 is SGHTA, CDR2 FQGTGA. CDR3 length equals 13 residues. The CDR3 coding sequence is TGTGCCAGCATCCCGACAGGGGGTGTCGGCTACACCTTC. This translates into CASIPTGGVGYTF.

Here the CDR3 DNA reads TGTGCCAGCAGCTTATTTACAGGGAGCTTCCAAGAGACCCAGTACTTC. It is translated as CASSLFTGSFQETQYF. This chain uses TRBV7-2 with TRBJ2-5, with D possibly TRBD1 on 6 matching bases. CDR1 and CDR2 from the germline V gene are SGHTA and FQGNSA. V was cut by 2 bases and J by 1 base, with 14 bases left in between. The CDR3 contains 16 residues.

For the CDR3, the DNA is TGCGCCAGCAGCTTGGGACAGACTAGCAATCAGCCCCAGCATTTT. Translated, it gives CASSLGQTSNQPQHF. The genes are TRBV5-1 and TRBJ1-5, with a weak D call TRBD1 (5 bases). Germline V gene lookup returns CDR1 SGHRS and CDR2 YFSETQ. This CDR3 spans 15 amino acids. V was cut by 0 bases and J by 0 bases, with 7 bases left in between.

This clone was observed a handful of times. The V gene is TRBV18, the J gene TRBJ2-7; TRBD1 agrees at 11 bases. The CDR3 is 14 amino acids. The ends lost 3 bases at V and 3 bases at J; junction bases unmatched: 1. Germline CDR1 KGHSH, CDR2 LQKENI. The CDR3, as DNA: TGTGCCAGCTCACCTGGGACAGGGGGCTACGAGCAGTACTTC. Amino acids: CASSPGTGGYEQYF.

This clone has a single count. This may come from a read error, since a much larger clone is one base off. The rearrangement links TRBV5-1 to TRBJ1-1; no clear D gene. The germline CDR1 and CDR2 sequences are SGHRS and YFSETQ. The CDR3 totals 14 residues. The CDR3, as DNA: TGCGCCAGCAGCTTAGGTACTTTGAACACTGAAGCTTACTTT. Translating gives CASSLGTLNTEAYF.

The chain combines TRBV18 with TRBJ1-1; no clear D. V was shortened by 2 bases and J by 0 bases, with 4 bases between the two germline ends. The CDR3 contains 13 residues. Germline-derived CDR1 and CDR2 are KGHSH and LQKENI. This CDR3 reads CASSPRMNTEAFF. The CDR3 DNA reads TGTGCCAGCTCACCAAGAATGAACACTGAAGCTTTCTTT.

The gene calls are TRBV7-6 and TRBJ2-3; possible D gene TRBD2, 5 bases. Germline V gene lookup returns CDR1 SGHVS and CDR2 FNYEAQ. The CDR3 totals 14 residues. V dropped 1 base and J dropped 3 bases, with 8 bases sitting between them. The CDR3 DNA is TGTGCCAGCAGCTTAGGACTACAAACAGATACGCAGTATTTT. Its translation: CASSLGLQTDTQYF.

V usage is TRBV28 and J usage is TRBJ2-7; 8 bases agree with TRBD2. The V segment lost 6 bases and the J segment 2 bases; nucleotides outside the gene matches: 9. The CDR3 spans 15 residues. Germline V gene lookup returns CDR1 MDHEN and CDR2 SYDVKM. The CDR3 DNA follows: TGTGCCAGCAGCGCAGCCTATAGCGGGGCCTACGAGCAGTACTTC. Amino acids: CASSAAYSGAYEQYF.

The chain recombines TRBV27 with TRBJ1-5, with 8 nucleotides matching TRBD1. From germline, CDR1 is MNHEY and CDR2 SMNVEV (reference sequence). This CDR3 is 15 amino acids long. J was trimmed by 2 bases and V by 4 bases; bases with no gene match: 4. The CDR3 DNA follows: TGTGCCAGCAGTTCTCTGGACAGGGGCAATCAGCCCCAGCATTTT. Encoded protein: CASSSLDRGNQPQHF.

This chain links TRBV18 with TRBJ1-4; unclear D gene. There are 16 residues in the CDR3. Looked up from germline, CDR1 is KGHSH and CDR2 is LQKENI. The ends were cut back, 4 bases at V and 0 bases at J, with 12 bases in the middle. The CDR3 loop reads CASSQGSVATNEKLFF. The CDR3 DNA follows: TGTGCCAGCTCACAAGGATCCGTTGCAACTAATGAAAAACTGTTTTTT. Using reference TRBV18 and TRBJ1-4 for the parts outside the CDR3, the full variable domain is NAGVMQNPRHLVRRRGQEARLRCSPMKGHSHVYWYRQLPEEGLKFMVYLQKENIIDESGMPKERFSAEFPKEGPSILRIQQVVRGDSAAYFCASSQGSVATNEKLFFGSGTQLSVL.

The chain joins TRBV5-1 to TRBJ2-7; possibly TRBD1 for D (6 bases). From germline, CDR1 is SGHRS and CDR2 YFSETQ. With 3 bases removed from V and 2 bases from J, the gap between germline ends came to 9 bases. The CDR3 has 13 amino acids. The chain's CDR3 is CASSSGAAYEQYF. DNA for the CDR3: TGCGCCAGCAGCTCAGGGGCCGCCTACGAGCAGTACTTC. The entire variable domain, with the rest obtained from reference TRBV5-1 and TRBJ2-7, is as follows: KAGVTQTPRYLIKTRGQQVTLSCSPISGHRSVSWYQQTPGQGLQFLFEYFSETQRNKGNFPGRFSGRQFSNSRSEMNVSTLELGDSALYLCASSSGAAYEQYFGPGTRLTVT.